This TCR beta chain derives from a study of blood T cell repertoires in COVID-19. The wider study: T cells, B-cell-depleted T cells, or PBMCs provided the cDNA or gDNA that served as material.

The Seattle site enrolled patients during active infection and followed them longitudinally. Per the original methods: The assay estimated nucleated cells by amplifying reference gene primers. Clones were sequenced by immunoSEQ multiplex PCR, and TCRdb holds only the in-frame ones, with some missing. V and J calls and clone size are given by that table; D and trimming were obtained from the DNA. The table shows about 370,000 clones, with 70% to 90% occurring only once. Germline V gene data show CDR1 as SEHNR and CDR2 as FQNEAQ (reference sequence). The ends were cut back, 6 bases at V and 5 bases at J, with 17 bases in the middle. The CDR3 loop spans 14 amino acids.

The sample taken for sequencing was peripheral blood. This TCR was recovered from a woman aged 25-40 years with COVID-19, enrolled during active disease. The rearrangement joins TRBV7-9 to TRBJ2-7, with D perhaps matching TRBD1 (7 bases). The CDR3 reads CASSFVGGTDEQYF. The CDR3 DNA sequence: TGTGCCAGCAGTTTCGTAGGGGGGACAGACGAGCAGTACTTC.